This entry concerns a single T cell receptor beta chain. Its specificity is unknown. The sample is drawn from a study of response to subunit inactivated influenza vaccine. There are 15 residues in the CDR3. Per the germline V gene, CDR1 is MNHEY and CDR2 is SVGAGI. Deletions cut 2 bases from V and 0 bases from J, with 9 bases between. TCRdb ran MiXCR on the RT-PCR reads and lists one entry per CDR3 protein. In the table there are about 620,000 distinct CDR3 sequences, about 11% of which are singletons. General study findings and limits: Seasonal influenza vaccination, on each occasion, was suggested by the authors to recruit few new T cells.

The sequences come from PBMCs from blood, collected on the day of vaccination. This receptor was obtained from a man between 45 and 60 years old who received an inactivated influenza vaccine. The genes are TRBV6-5 and TRBJ2-3, with D unclear. CDR3 in amino acids: CASSYGRISTDTQYF. The CDR3, as DNA: TGTGCCAGCAGTTACGGACGGATCAGCACAGATACGCAGTATTTT.